This record covers a single T cell receptor beta chain. The sample belongs to a study of blood T cell repertoires in COVID-19. Authors' processing steps: Estimation of nucleated cell counts was performed using reference gene primer amplification. Sequencing used immunoSEQ multiplex PCR; TCRdb keeps in-frame clones, though not all of them. V and J calls and clone size are as listed in that table; D and trimming were resolved from the DNA. The repertoire holds some 180,000 clones, with 88% as singletons. The CDR3 extends over 15 amino acids. CDR1 and CDR2 from the germline V gene are SNHLY and FYNNEI. Unmatched junction bases numbered 4, after V lost 2 bases and J lost 2 bases. Patients of the Seattle cohort, enrolled during active infection, were followed longitudinally.

The source material was peripheral blood. This chain joins TRBV2 and TRBJ1-1; 8 bases agree with TRBD1. The receptor's source is a man in his forties or fifties with COVID-19, enrolled during active disease. The CDR3 bases are TGTGCCAGCAGTGAACGGGACAGGTTTAACACTGAAGCTTTCTTT. It encodes CASSERDRFNTEAFF.